What follows are 32 T cell receptor beta chains derived from one specimen sequenced in a study of post-analysis software for immune sequencing data. These receptors' antigens are unknown. Sequencing libraries made from TCR beta cDNA carried unique molecular identifiers. TCRdb reprocessed the PCR reads via MiXCR and lists one record per CDR3 protein. Among some 370,000 distinct CDR3 sequences, less than 40% were seen once, and the ten largest hold under 15%. Study-wide findings and caveats: The study found TRBV5-6, TRBV5-1 and TRBV20-1 among five TRBV segments more frequent in patients than controls.

The sequenced material came from blood. The receptors come from a girl aged 5 to 17 with multiple sclerosis.

The chain is built from TRBV28 and TRBJ2-5, with 11 positions matching TRBD2. Trimming at V came to 5 bases and at J to 5 bases, leaving 10 bases not matched to a gene. CDR1 and CDR2 (germline): MDHEN, SYDVKM. The CDR3 has 16 amino acids. The CDR3 DNA is TGTGCCAGCAGTCCCCGACTTTTAGCGGGAGGGGAGACCCAGTACTTC. Its protein is CASSPRLLAGGETQYF.

This clonotype was seen once. This chain connects TRBV6-2 or TRBV6-3 to TRBJ2-5, with TRBD1 matching over 11 bases. CDR1 and CDR2 from the germline V gene are MNHEY and SVGEGT. There are 19 residues in the CDR3. The V gene end was trimmed by 6 bases and the J gene end by 6 bases; junction bases not matched to a gene: 21. The CDR3 loop is CASSSPPGQGDPWVKTQYF. CDR3 nucleotides: TGTGCCAGCAGCTCCCCACCGGGACAGGGGGACCCATGGGTAAAGACCCAGTACTTC.

This clonotype has only a few counts. This chain connects TRBV18 to TRBJ2-3; 11 nucleotides match TRBD2. After removal of 2 bases from V and 3 bases from J, the junction contained 4 bases not matched to a gene. Germline V gene lookup returns CDR1 KGHSH and CDR2 LQKENI. This CDR3 contains 16 residues. CDR3: CASSPETSGGTDTQYF. CDR3 bases: TGTGCCAGCTCACCAGAAACTAGCGGGGGAACAGATACGCAGTATTTT.

The V gene is TRBV5-6, the J gene TRBJ1-5; possibly TRBD1 for D (5 bases). Germline loops: CDR1 SGHDT, CDR2 YYEEEE. The CDR3 extends over 15 amino acids. Trimming shortened V by 2 bases and J by 7 bases, and 16 bases separated the two germline ends. This CDR3 is CASSFYNRGWQPQHF. As DNA, the CDR3 is TGTGCCAGCAGCTTTTACAACCGGGGGTGGCAGCCCCAGCATTTT.

The chain recombines TRBV12-3 or TRBV12-4 with TRBJ2-4, with a tentative D call TRBD1 (6 bases). This CDR3 region has 16 residues. V dropped 6 bases and J dropped 2 bases, with 17 bases sitting between them. The CDR3 coding sequence is TGTGCCAGCAGACCCCCGGCAGGGGTAACCAAAAACATTCAGTACTTC. It specifies CASRPPAGVTKNIQYF.

This clonotype was seen more than once but under ten times. V usage is TRBV10-1 and J usage is TRBJ2-7, with unresolved D. CDR3 size: 14 residues. CDR1 and CDR2 (germline): WNHNN, SYGVQD (reference sequence). The germline V and J ends were trimmed by 0 bases and 7 bases, with 13 bases remaining between them. The CDR3 DNA is TGCGCCAGCAGTGAGTCGATGTTCAACACGGAGCAGTACTTC. Its translation: CASSESMFNTEQYF.

The sample holds many counts of this clonotype. V usage is TRBV5-4 and J usage is TRBJ2-1, with TRBD1 matching 8 bases. Germline trimming cut 5 bases from V and 5 bases from J; bases unmatched to any gene: 12. The CDR3 runs 16 residues. Germline V gives CDR1 SGHNT, CDR2 YYREEE (reference sequence). The CDR3 region is CASSTRRGQENNEQFF. CDR3 nucleotides: TGTGCCAGCAGTACCCGACGGGGACAGGAAAACAATGAGCAGTTCTTC. Supplemented by reference TRBV5-4 and TRBJ2-1, the full variable domain reads ETGVTQSPTHLIKTRGQQVTLRCSSQSGHNTVSWYQQALGQGPQFIFQYYREEENGRGNFPPRFSGLQFPNYSSELNVNALELDDSALYLCASSTRRGQENNEQFFGPGTRLTVL.

The rearrangement uses TRBV12-3 or TRBV12-4 and TRBJ2-3; 8 bases align to TRBD1. CDR3 length: 15 amino acids. J lost 4 bases, V lost 3 bases, and 6 bases had no gene match. CDR3 loop: CASSFGQGAPDTQYF. DNA for the CDR3: TGTGCCAGCAGTTTCGGGCAGGGGGCCCCAGATACGCAGTATTTT.

This clonotype was counted only a few times. The rearrangement links TRBV11-2 to TRBJ2-1, with TRBD1 identical over 8 bases. Germline V gene lookup returns CDR1 SGHAT and CDR2 FQNNGV. The CDR3 is 20 amino acids. The V and J ends lost 1 base and 1 base, in that order; junction bases with no gene match: 15. The CDR3 reads CASSLGMGDWDRPSYNEQFF. The CDR3 DNA is TGTGCCAGCAGCTTAGGGATGGGTGATTGGGACAGGCCTTCCTACAATGAGCAGTTCTTC. Supplemented by reference TRBV11-2 and TRBJ2-1, the full variable domain reads EAGVAQSPRYKIIEKRQSVAFWCNPISGHATLYWYQQILGQGPKLLIQFQNNGVVDDSQLPKDRFSAERLKGVDSTLKIQPAKLEDSAVYLCASSLGMGDWDRPSYNEQFFGPGTRLTVL.

The V and J genes are TRBV12-3 or TRBV12-4 and TRBJ2-3, with TRBD2 identical over 14 bases. J was trimmed by 6 bases and V by 6 bases; bases with no gene match: 8. This CDR3 is built from 16 residues. CDR3 DNA sequence: TGTGCCAGCAGCCCGGGACTAGCGGGGGTGGGCGATACGCAGTATTTT. Its translation: CASSPGLAGVGDTQYF.

This chain connects TRBV11-2 to TRBJ2-5; TRBD2 matches at 8 bases. Matching the DNA end better, TRBJ2-7 makes the J call doubtful. CDR1 is SGHAT and CDR2 is FQNNGV in the germline V gene. The CDR3 contains 17 residues. DNA of the CDR3: TGTGCCAGCAGATCCCCTAGGTCGGGGGGGCTGAGTTACGAGCAGTACTTC. Translation gives CASRSPRSGGLSYEQYF.

This clonotype has a handful of counts. The rearrangement uses TRBV9 and TRBJ2-1; D remains unclear. CDR3 length equals 11 residues. Looked up from germline, CDR1 is SGDLS and CDR2 is YYNGEE. V lost 0 bases to trimming and J lost 9 bases, with 4 bases between them. CDR3 region: CASSVGPEQFF. The CDR3 region has the DNA TGTGCCAGCAGCGTAGGGCCTGAGCAGTTCTTC.

This clonotype was recorded a few times. The chain couples TRBV28 to TRBJ2-1; 10 nucleotides agree with TRBD2. The CDR3 contains 17 residues. Trimming removed 8 bases from V and 7 bases from J; junction bases left unmatched: 17. CDR1 is MDHEN, CDR2 SYDVKM, per germline. Written as DNA, the CDR3 is TGTGCCAGCCACAAAGGGCTAGCGGGGGCCACAATGAATGAGCAGTTCTTC. Amino acids: CASHKGLAGATMNEQFF.

This chain uses TRBV30 with TRBJ2-1; a possible D gene is TRBD2 (5 bases). The germline V and J ends were trimmed by 6 bases and 1 base, with 13 bases remaining between them. CDR3 size: 14 residues. Germline-derived CDR1 and CDR2 are GTSNPN and SVGIG (reference sequence). The CDR3 DNA sequence: TGTGCCTGTGTGGACTGGCGTTCCTACAATGAGCAGTTCTTC. Amino acids: CACVDWRSYNEQFF.

The chain joins TRBV7-2 to TRBJ1-2, with 7 nucleotides matching TRBD1. This CDR3 contains 14 residues. CDR1 and CDR2 from the germline V gene are SGHTA and FQGNSA. The J segment lost 4 bases and the V segment lost 2 bases, leaving 4 bases of the junction unmatched. The CDR3 protein is CASSLPTGPYGYTF. Written as DNA, the CDR3 is TGTGCCAGCAGCTTACCGACAGGGCCCTATGGCTACACCTTC.

The rearrangement links TRBV29-1 to TRBJ2-3; no clear D. Germline V gives CDR1 SQVTM, CDR2 ANQGSEA. The length of the CDR3 is 10 residues. V shed 4 bases and J shed 6 bases, with 5 bases lying between them. The CDR3 bases are TGCAGCGTTGGGTCGGATACGCAGTATTTT. Translating it yields CSVGSDTQYF.

The chain employs TRBV11-2 and TRBJ2-3, with a possible D match to TRBD2 (7 bases). Looked up from germline, CDR1 is SGHAT and CDR2 is FQNNGV. Trimming pared 5 bases from V and 2 bases from J, leaving 23 bases between. CDR3 length: 18 amino acids. CDR3 in amino acids: CASSTTLTGGGSTDTQYF. The CDR3 DNA sequence: TGTGCCAGCAGCACCACCCTGACTGGCGGGGGCTCCACAGATACGCAGTATTTT.

The chain carries TRBV12-3 or TRBV12-4 and TRBJ2-1, with 7 bases fitting TRBD2. The CDR3 contains 14 residues. Trimming at V came to 7 bases and at J to 9 bases, leaving 12 bases not matched to a gene. CDR3 protein: CASIWGEGSGEQFF. The DNA for the CDR3 is TGTGCCAGCATCTGGGGGGAGGGGTCGGGTGAGCAGTTCTTC.

The DNA for the CDR3 is TGTGCCAGCAGGGGGACAGATTTTAGTTCACCCCTCCACTTT. It specifies CASRGTDFSSPLHF. V gene TRBV21-1 combines with J gene TRBJ1-6; the D call in the table, TRBD1, was not verified against the DNA. TRBV21-1 counts as a pseudogene. This CDR3 contains 14 residues.

At least ten counts were recorded for this clonotype. The chain carries TRBV4-1 and TRBJ2-5; 8 positions agree with TRBD1. Looked up from germline, CDR1 is MGHRA and CDR2 is YSYEKL. V lost 1 base, J lost 4 bases, and 2 bases stayed unmatched. The CDR3 has 14 amino acids. CDR3 in amino acids: CASSQGTGRETQYF. In DNA form, the CDR3 reads TGCGCCAGCAGCCAAGGGACAGGGAGAGAGACCCAGTACTTC.

This chain connects TRBV12-3 or TRBV12-4 to TRBJ2-5; 11 positions agree with TRBD1. The better agreement between TRBJ2-7 and the DNA end casts doubt on the J call. CDR3 size: 14 residues. DNA of the CDR3: TGTGCCAGCAGTGGGACAGGGGGATTCGGCGAGCAGTACTTC. Amino acids: CASSGTGGFGEQYF.

This clonotype was seen a handful of times. V and J are TRBV11-2 and TRBJ2-3, with TRBD1 matching 8 bases. The CDR3 contains 15 residues. The V gene's germline CDR1 is SGHAT and CDR2 FQNNGV. The V gene end was trimmed by 5 bases and the J gene end by 1 base; junction bases not matched to a gene: 5. The CDR3 DNA follows: TGTGCCAGCAGCCCGGGACAGGCGGGCACAGATACGCAGTATTTT. Encoded protein: CASSPGQAGTDTQYF.

Turning to this clonotype: One end of the junction varies from germline; a read error may be responsible. The chain joins TRBV6-1 to TRBJ1-2; D unclear. Germline V gene data show CDR1 as MNHNS and CDR2 as SASEGT. The CDR3 loop spans 14 amino acids. CDR3 nucleotide sequence: TGTCCCAGCATCCCCCGGACTGCAAACTATGGCTACACCTTC. This translates into CPSIPRTANYGYTF.

The chain has TRBV14 and TRBJ2-7; D remains ambiguous. Deletions cut 4 bases from V and 4 bases from J, with 17 bases between. This CDR3 region has 15 residues. Germline V gene lookup returns CDR1 SGHDN and CDR2 FVKESK. CDR3 in amino acids: CASSPPGGMGYEQYF. The CDR3 region has the DNA TGTGCCAGCAGCCCGCCCGGTGGTATGGGTTACGAGCAGTACTTC.

This clonotype was counted between two and nine times. This sequence joins TRBV7-2 and TRBJ2-4; D call uncertain. Trimming left V 5 bases short and J 6 bases short, with 20 bases between. Germline V lookup: CDR1 SGHTA, CDR2 FQGNSA. The CDR3 is 16 amino acids. CDR3 in amino acids: CASSPELFRGGNIQYF. CDR3 nucleotide sequence: TGTGCCAGCAGCCCGGAGCTGTTCCGAGGTGGAAACATTCAGTACTTC.

J is TRBJ2-1 and V is TRBV20-1, with D perhaps matching TRBD2 (6 bases). The CDR3 is made up of 13 amino acids. Germline CDR1 DFQATT, CDR2 SNEGSKA (reference sequence). Trimming took off 1 base at V and 4 bases at J, with 8 bases between the two ends. The CDR3 sequence: CSARGGLYNEQFF. CDR3 sequence (DNA): TGCAGTGCTAGAGGGGGACTTTACAATGAGCAGTTCTTC.

This clonotype appeared a few times. The V and J genes are TRBV12-3 or TRBV12-4 and TRBJ2-3; D not resolved. Trimming pared 3 bases from V and 3 bases from J, leaving 10 bases between. The length of the CDR3 is 14 residues. CDR3 protein: CASSFPRLTDTQYF. In DNA, the CDR3 is TGTGCCAGCAGTTTCCCCCGACTGACAGATACGCAGTATTTT.

The gene calls are TRBV12-3 or TRBV12-4 and TRBJ2-6; D possibly corresponds to TRBD1 (6 bases). The CDR3 totals 15 residues. V was trimmed by 6 bases and J by 1 base, leaving 10 bases between them. In DNA form, the CDR3 reads TGTGCCAGCAGAGTTACAGGGTCTGGGGCCAACGTCCTGACTTTC. Translated, it gives CASRVTGSGANVLTF.

The chain recombines TRBV12-3 or TRBV12-4 with TRBJ1-2, with D unresolved. Trimming cost V 3 bases and J 4 bases, with 12 bases left between them. The CDR3 totals 14 residues. The CDR3 is CASSFRYGSYGYTF. In nucleotides, the CDR3 is TGTGCCAGCAGTTTTAGGTACGGCAGCTATGGCTACACCTTC.

This clonotype was picked up a small number of times. J is TRBJ1-1 and V is TRBV5-8; maybe TRBD1 (6 bases). V shed 3 bases and J shed 4 bases, with 13 bases lying between them. Germline assignment: CDR1 SGHTS and CDR2 YDEGEE. The CDR3 consists of 14 residues. CDR3 DNA sequence: TGTGCCAGCAGCTGGAGAACCAGGGGCACTGAAGCTTTCTTT. Encoded protein: CASSWRTRGTEAFF.

This sequence joins TRBV12-3 or TRBV12-4 and TRBJ2-5, with a possible D match to TRBD1 (5 bases). V dropped 6 bases and J dropped 2 bases, with 10 bases sitting between them. The CDR3 has 13 amino acids. The DNA of the CDR3 is TGTGCCAGCAGGGGGAACAGGCAAGAGACCCAGTACTTC. This encodes CASRGNRQETQYF.

Many counts were recorded for this clonotype. The chain recombines TRBV29-1 with TRBJ2-1; 10 nucleotides match TRBD1. The CDR3 covers 14 residues. CDR1 SQVTM and CDR2 ANQGSEA come from the germline V gene. Trimming took 6 bases from V and 1 from J; bases not matched to a gene: 3. The CDR3 spells CSVSDRGSYNEQFF. The CDR3 nucleotides are TGCAGCGTGTCGGACAGGGGGTCCTACAATGAGCAGTTCTTC.